This T cell receptor beta chain was obtained from a study of response to subunit inactivated influenza vaccine. Germline CDR1 DFQATT, CDR2 SNEGSKA (reference sequence). V was trimmed by 6 bases and J by 1 base, leaving 15 bases between them. The CDR3 is 14 residues long. In TCRdb, the RT-PCR reads were re-called with MiXCR into one record per CDR3 protein. The sample gives roughly 550,000 distinct CDR3 sequences, approximately 24% of which show up once; about 2.8% is in the top ten. This clonotype was observed at least ten times. These data were also filed under a second study, of T cells expressing NK-cell markers. Turning to that study: Synthesis of TCR beta cDNA relied on 5'RACE template switching carrying UMIs.

The sequencing here drew on CD4+ T cells sorted from PBMCs, taken 11 to 12 days after vaccination. The chain links TRBV20-1 to TRBJ1-1; D is unresolved. The sequence came from a man in his fifties or sixties who received an inactivated influenza vaccine. CDR3 bases: TGCAGTGCCCATTTGCCCCCGGGGAACACTGAAGCTTTCTTT. Translated, it gives CSAHLPPGNTEAFF.